Given below is one T cell receptor (beta chain) in context. Antigen specificity is unknown. The data were obtained in a study of cytotoxic CD8 clonotypes in ibrutinib-treated CLL. General study points: Among the clonotypes, public ones were uncommon and contracted or held stable on treatment. Higher circulating CD8+ T-cell counts strongly accompanied higher baseline clonality, above age-matched healthy donors.

This CDR3 comprises 16 residues. Trimming shortened V by 6 bases and J by 1 base, and 16 bases separated the two germline ends. Germline CDR1 LNHDA, CDR2 SQIVND (reference sequence). The assay was immunoSEQ multiplex PCR, and TCRdb's table has in-frame clones only and misses some. The sample records roughly 220,000 clones, 70% being singletons. Sequencing was performed on PBMCs, taken after 12 months of ibrutinib treatment. The gene calls are TRBV19 and TRBJ1-5; the D gene is possibly TRBD1 (6 bases). This clonotype originated in a human donor with chronic lymphocytic leukemia. The DNA of the CDR3 is TGTGCCAGTAGCCCTACGGGGGACACCAGCAATCAGCCCCAGCATTTT. Its translation: CASSPTGDTSNQPQHF.